These T cell receptor beta chains were read from a single sample in a study of T cells in Graves' hyperthyroidism and ophthalmopathy. TCRdb ran MiXCR on the multiplex PCR reads and lists one entry per CDR3 protein. Of about 600,000 distinct CDR3 sequences in the sample, roughly 16% are singletons; the top ten hold less than 3.5%. Sequences were obtained from blood. The receptors come from a middle-aged woman with Graves' ophthalmopathy. Each CDR3 is given with its conserved first and last residue. The D gene is left open where the match is weak. Part of the rows lack a size; the others show once, few, many or a class for expanded clones.

len | j_gene | abundance | d_gene | v_gene | CDR3nt | CDR3aa
12 | TRBJ2-1 | NA | TRBD1 | TRBV29-1 | TGCAGCGTGGGACAGGTCTACAATGAGCAGTTCTTC | CSVGQVYNEQFF
14 | TRBJ2-1 | few | TRBD1 | TRBV5-4 | TGTGCCAGCAGCTTTCAGGGGGCGCTGGATGAGCAGTTCTTC | CASSFQGALDEQFF
13 | TRBJ2-5 | few | NA | TRBV29-1 | TGCAGCGTTGGGGGGACATCAGAAGAGGCCCAGTACTTC | CSVGGTSEEAQYF
15 | TRBJ2-1 | many | TRBD2 | TRBV12-3/TRBV12-4 | TGTGCCAGCAAACTAGCGGGCCTAAACTCCAATGAGCAGTTCTTC | CASKLAGLNSNEQFF
15 | TRBJ2-7 | few | TRBD2 | TRBV6-1 | TGTGCCAGCAGTGATGCTAGCGGGTCAATCTACGAGCAGTACTTC | CASSDASGSIYEQYF
17 | TRBJ2-5 | NA | TRBD2 | TRBV12-5 | TGTGCTAGTGGTTTGGTACGAACTAGCGGGATGGAAGAGACCCAGTACTTC | CASGLVRTSGMEETQYF
15 | TRBJ2-1 | few | NA | TRBV12-3/TRBV12-4 | TGTGCCAGCAGTTTAGTAATAGCGGACTTTAATGAGCAGTTCTTC | CASSLVIADFNEQFF
11 | TRBJ1-6 | NA | NA | TRBV19 | TGCACCGAGACTGACCATTCACCCCTCCACTTT | CTETDHSPLHF
13 | TRBJ2-5 | NA | TRBD1 | TRBV29-1 | TGCAGCGTTGGTTTGGGACAGCAAGAGACCCAGTACTTC | CSVGLGQQETQYF
17 | TRBJ2-2 | few | TRBD2 | TRBV4-2 | TGTGCCAGCAGCCCCACGACTAGCGGGGTGGAGACCGGGGAGCTGTTTTTT | CASSPTTSGVETGELFF
13 | TRBJ1-2 | few | NA | TRBV29-1 | TGCAGCGTTGAAGATCGAGGGGCGCGGGGCTACACCTTC | CSVEDRGARGYTF
15 | TRBJ2-5 | NA | TRBD1 | TRBV6-5 | TGTGCCAGCAGTGGGACAGGGTATTATGGGGAGACCCAGTACTTC | CASSGTGYYGETQYF
12 | TRBJ1-1 | many | NA | TRBV6-1 | TGTGCCAGTGCCAGGGGATCAACTGAAGCTTTCTTT | CASARGSTEAFF
18 | TRBJ2-5 | NA | TRBD2 | TRBV6-5 | TGTGCCAGCAGTTACTCGACGACGGGGGGGACTAGCGGGGAGACCCAGTACTTC | CASSYSTTGGTSGETQYF
15 | TRBJ2-5 | NA | TRBD1 | TRBV5-1 | TGCGCCAGCAGCTTGCCTACAGGGGACCAAGAGACCCAGTACTTC | CASSLPTGDQETQYF
14 | TRBJ2-2 | many | NA | TRBV7-2 | TGTGCCAGCAGCTTATACAGGAACACCGGGGAGCTGTTTTTT | CASSLYRNTGELFF
14 | TRBJ2-2 | NA | NA | TRBV18 | TGTGCCAGCTCACCACCGAGAAGTACCGGGGAGCTGTTTTTT | CASSPPRSTGELFF
17 | TRBJ2-2 | NA | TRBD2 | TRBV6-1 | TGTGCCAGCAGTGAGTCTTTGACTAGCGGGACCGTCGGGGAGCTGTTTTTT | CASSESLTSGTVGELFF
14 | TRBJ1-6 | NA | NA | TRBV5-4 | TGTGCCAGCAGCTCGGGGGTAGGTAATTCACCCCTCCACTTT | CASSSGVGNSPLHF
13 | TRBJ2-7 | many | TRBD2 | TRBV20-1 | TGCAGTGCTGCCCGGGACCCCGGGAGGGAGCAGTACTTC | CSAARDPGREQYF
15 | TRBJ2-6 | few | NA | TRBV7-3 | TGTGCCAGCAGCCCAAGGTCGGATGGGGCCAACGTCCTGACTTTC | CASSPRSDGANVLTF
16 | TRBJ2-2 | many | TRBD1 | TRBV3-1 | TGTGCCAGCAGCAGGTGGGGACAGGGAAACACCGGGGAGCTGTTTTTT | CASSRWGQGNTGELFF
14 | TRBJ2-3 | NA | NA | TRBV9 | TGTGCCAGCGGTTGGGGACCTACGACAGATACGCAGTATTTT | CASGWGPTTDTQYF